Listed here are 22 T cell receptor beta chains from one sample, sequenced in a study of T cell therapy after organ transplantation (dated by TCRdb to the late 2010s). The antigens these receptors bind are not known. Library preparation used the immunoSEQ multiplex PCR assay. Held by TCRdb, this immuneACCESS table contains in-frame sequences only and omits some clones. Under half of the omission traces to an unresolved V gene where checked; the cause of the rest is unknown. The sample table shows some 47,000 clones, and about 94% are seen once. About 3.4% of the sample is held by the ten biggest clonotypes. What this sample's time point label stands for: before start of T cell therapy. Sample: CD8+ T cells from blood, taken before autologous CMV-specific T cell therapy. Every receptor here comes from a human patient who had received a solid organ transplant and had CMV disease.

This clone was observed once. The chain employs TRBV5-6 and TRBJ1-2; a possible D gene is TRBD1 (5 bases). The CDR3 covers 12 residues. The germline V and J ends were trimmed by 7 bases and 8 bases, with 15 bases remaining between them. The germline gives CDR1 SGHDT, CDR2 YYEEEE. The CDR3, as DNA: TGTGCCAGCCAGGGCGGGATCGGCGGCTACACCTTC. It yields the protein CASQGGIGGYTF.

With respect to this clone: Its ends do not fully match the called genes, so a read error is possible. The chain combines TRBV14 with TRBJ2-1; D unresolved. This CDR3 spans 13 amino acids. Germline CDR1 reads SGHDN; CDR2 reads FVKESK. The CDR3 is CASSQVMRDTVVF. CDR3 nucleotide sequence: TGTGCCAGCAGCCAAGTTATGAGAGACACCGTAGTCTTC.

This rearrangement joins TRBV7-8 to TRBJ2-1, with TRBD2 identical over 12 bases. CDR1 and CDR2 (germline): SGHVS, FQNEAQ. The CDR3 has 16 amino acids. V trimming: 5 bases; J trimming: 7 bases; junction bases outside the gene matches: 9. The CDR3: CASSPTRLAGGNEQFF. CDR3 in DNA: TGTGCCAGCAGCCCCACCCGCCTAGCGGGGGGGAATGAGCAGTTCTTC.

The rearrangement uses TRBV7-9 and TRBJ2-5; 9 bases are a match to TRBD2. V lost 3 bases, J lost 4 bases, and 15 bases stayed unmatched. This CDR3 contains 18 residues. Per germline, CDR1 SEHNR and CDR2 FQNEAQ (reference sequence). The DNA for the CDR3 is TGTGCCAGCAGCTTTCCCAACAGTTTGACTAGCGGTAGAGAGACCCAGTACTTC. Encoded protein: CASSFPNSLTSGRETQYF. The entire variable domain, with the rest obtained from reference TRBV7-9 and TRBJ2-5, is as follows: DTGVSQNPRHKITKRGQNVTFRCDPISEHNRLYWYRQTLGQGPEFLTYFQNEAQLEKSRLLSDRFSAERPKGSFSTLEIQRTEQGDSAMYLCASSFPNSLTSGRETQYFGPGTRLLVL.

This clone was recorded once. The chain links TRBV14 to TRBJ1-2; no firm D call. V shed 2 bases and J shed 5 bases, with 9 bases lying between them. This CDR3 contains 13 residues. Germline loops: CDR1 SGHDN, CDR2 FVKESK. The CDR3 sequence is CASSQIRAYGYTF. The CDR3 region has the DNA TGTGCCAGCAGCCAAATTCGGGCATATGGCTACACCTTC.

The J gene is TRBJ2-2, the V gene TRBV5-5, with D perhaps TRBD1 (5 bases). V was clipped by 2 bases and J by 0 bases, with 11 bases between them. This CDR3 is 16 amino acids long. From germline, CDR1 is SGHKS and CDR2 YYEKEE (reference sequence). DNA of the CDR3: TGTGCCAGCAGCTTCCGACAGAGCGCGAACACCGGGGAGCTGTTTTTT. Amino acids: CASSFRQSANTGELFF. The full variable domain, completed using reference TRBV5-5 and TRBJ2-2, is DAGVTQSPTHLIKTRGQQVTLRCSPISGHKSVSWYQQVLGQGPQFIFQYYEKEERGRGNFPDRFSARQFPNYSSELNVNALLLGDSALYLCASSFRQSANTGELFFGEGSRLTVL.

The chain couples TRBV5-1 to TRBJ2-2; maybe TRBD2 (6 bases). The CDR3 covers 14 residues. The germline CDR1 and CDR2 sequences are SGHRS and YFSETQ. V lost 1 base, J lost 7 bases, and 11 bases lay in between. DNA for the CDR3: TGCGCCAGCAGCTTGACGGTAGCGGACGGGGAGCTGTTTTTT. Translated: CASSLTVADGELFF.

This sequence joins TRBV7-2 and TRBJ2-3; the match to TRBD1 covers 7 bases. This CDR3 is 17 amino acids long. V lost 0 bases and J lost 1; bases outside the gene matches: 7. From germline, CDR1 is SGHTA and CDR2 FQGNSA. CDR3 residues: CASSLAPTGWGTDTQYF. The CDR3 DNA reads TGTGCCAGCAGCTTAGCCCCGACAGGGTGGGGCACAGATACGCAGTATTTT.

The chain has TRBV7-9 and TRBJ2-3; 8 bases fit TRBD1. V lost 5 bases, J lost 2 bases, and 3 bases stayed unmatched. This CDR3 comprises 14 residues. CDR1 is SEHNR, CDR2 FQNEAQ, per germline (reference sequence). This chain's CDR3 is CASSRDRITDTQYF. In DNA form, the CDR3 reads TGTGCCAGCAGCCGGGACAGGATCACAGATACGCAGTATTTT.

The V gene is TRBV6-5, the J gene TRBJ1-6; no reliable D call. Germline V gene data show CDR1 as MNHEY and CDR2 as SVGAGI. V was clipped by 6 bases and J by 0 bases, with 6 bases between them. This CDR3 comprises 14 residues. This CDR3 is CASSFSSYNSPLHF. The DNA for the CDR3 is TGTGCCAGCAGCTTCAGCTCCTATAATTCACCCCTCCACTTT.

The chain links TRBV9 to TRBJ1-5; 7 bases are a match to TRBD1. The CDR3 length is 14 residues. In germline, CDR1 is SGDLS, CDR2 YYNGEE. With V trimmed by 3 bases and J by 2 bases, 2 bases remained unmatched. The CDR3 spells CASSAGQGNQPQHF. CDR3 DNA sequence: TGTGCCAGCAGCGCCGGACAGGGCAATCAGCCCCAGCATTTT.

The chain joins TRBV6-6 to TRBJ2-1; D is unresolved. Germline CDR1 is MNHNY and CDR2 is SVGAGI (reference sequence). Trimming cost V 6 bases and J 3 bases, with 12 bases left between them. The CDR3 consists of 14 residues. CDR3 DNA: TGTGCCAGCAGCCCGGAAGGAAACTACAATGAGCAGTTCTTC. Amino acid sequence: CASSPEGNYNEQFF.

Note on this clone: Other DNA sequences in this sample translate to the same CDR3. This chain links TRBV19 with TRBJ1-5; D unclear. Germline CDR1 and CDR2: LNHDA and SQIVND (reference sequence). There are 15 residues in the CDR3. Trimming took 4 bases from V and 0 from J, leaving 10 bases between them. The CDR3 coding sequence is TGTGCCAGTAGTAAGGGAGAACATAGCAATCAGCCCCAGCATTTT. Protein: CASSKGEHSNQPQHF.

The chain is built from TRBV4-1 and TRBJ1-2; no reliable D call. Trimming took off 0 bases at V and 6 bases at J, with 20 bases between the two ends. The CDR3 is 17 amino acids. Germline V gene lookup returns CDR1 MGHRA and CDR2 YSYEKL. The CDR3 sequence: CASSQDDVSDPLDGYTF. CDR3 DNA: TGCGCCAGCAGCCAAGACGACGTCAGCGACCCGCTCGATGGCTACACCTTC.

In this sample, this clone turned up once. The chain combines TRBV5-5 with TRBJ2-7; 7 bases match TRBD2. The CDR3 contains 16 residues. The germline V gene encodes CDR1 SGHKS and CDR2 YYEKEE (reference sequence). Trimming took 3 bases from V and 0 from J; bases not matched to a gene: 9. CDR3 DNA sequence: TGTGCCAGCAGCTCCCTATTGGGAGGGACCTCCTACGAGCAGTACTTC. Its translation: CASSSLLGGTSYEQYF.

The chain employs TRBV11-2 and TRBJ2-7, with unresolved D. This CDR3 has 13 residues. CDR1 is SGHAT, CDR2 FQNNGV, per germline. V lost 5 bases and J lost 6, with 14 bases in between. CDR3 in amino acids: CASSPLSAGEQYF. CDR3 nucleotide sequence: TGTGCCAGCAGCCCCCTGTCGGCCGGCGAGCAGTACTTC.

This chain links TRBV5-1 with TRBJ2-2; D may correspond to TRBD1 or TRBD2 (5 bases each). The germline gives CDR1 SGHRS, CDR2 YFSETQ. This CDR3 comprises 15 residues. The V gene lost 0 bases and the J gene lost 4 bases, with 10 bases spanning the gap. The CDR3 DNA sequence: TGCGCCAGCAGCTTGGATCGGGGCGGCACCGGGGAGCTGTTTTTT. Translation gives CASSLDRGGTGELFF.

The chain recombines TRBV5-4 with TRBJ2-2, with D tentatively TRBD1 (6 bases). This CDR3 comprises 19 residues. Looked up from germline, CDR1 is SGHNT and CDR2 is YYREEE (reference sequence). The germline V and J ends were trimmed by 4 bases and 0 bases, with 22 bases remaining between them. Here the CDR3 DNA reads TGTGCCAGCAGCCTACCATTACCCCCCGGGACACCGAACACCGGGGAGCTGTTTTTT. Translated: CASSLPLPPGTPNTGELFF.

This sequence joins TRBV5-4 and TRBJ2-7; the D gene is possibly TRBD2 (6 bases). In germline, CDR1 is SGHNT, CDR2 YYREEE (reference sequence). The CDR3 contains 16 residues. V was trimmed by 1 base and J by 4 bases, leaving 18 bases between them. The CDR3 here is CASSLRLGGKPYEQYF. The CDR3 DNA is TGTGCCAGCAGCTTGAGATTGGGCGGGAAGCCTTACGAGCAGTACTTC.

The chain employs TRBV10-2 and TRBJ1-1; D is undetermined. Per germline, CDR1 WSHSY and CDR2 SAAADI. CDR3 length: 12 residues. Trimming shortened V by 2 bases and J by 10 bases, and 11 bases separated the two germline ends. CDR3: CASSEGPRGAFF. DNA for the CDR3: TGCGCCAGCAGTGAGGGGCCCCGGGGAGCTTTCTTT.

This chain joins TRBV6-5 and TRBJ1-2; 10 nucleotides match TRBD1. The CDR3 is 15 residues long. The germline V gene encodes CDR1 MNHEY and CDR2 SVGAGI. Trimming removed 5 bases from V and 7 bases from J; junction bases left unmatched: 10. CDR3 in DNA: TGTGCCAGCAGTACGGGTGGGACAGGGGCCCCTGGCTACACCTTC. Protein product: CASSTGGTGAPGYTF.

This chain joins TRBV5-6 and TRBJ2-2, with TRBD2 matching 10 bases. This CDR3 has 18 residues. Germline loops: CDR1 SGHDT, CDR2 YYEEEE. V lost 1 base and J lost 1; bases outside the gene matches: 7. In nucleotides, the CDR3 is TGTGCCAGCAGCTTGTGGCTAGCGGGAGTTGGGAACACCGGGGAGCTGTTTTTT. Its protein product is CASSLWLAGVGNTGELFF.